This T cell receptor (beta chain) was retrieved from a study of human T cells and chemical hapten exposure. Time point given: patch test 1, 2 weeks after DPC sensitization. Treatment described: therapeutic diphenylcyclopropenone sensitization with weekly scalp DPC. TCRdb fed the RACE reads into MiXCR, producing one record per CDR3 protein. Of tens of thousands of distinct CDR3 sequences in the sample, around 11% were seen once. Per the germline V gene, CDR1 is SQVTM and CDR2 is ANQGSEA. This CDR3 has 14 residues. Trimming removed 3 bases at V and 3 bases at J, with 14 bases between. This clonotype was counted many times.

The clonotype comes from a woman aged 45-60 years with alopecia areata. Some clones in this sample may be carry-over from other donors' samples. This sequence joins TRBV29-1 and TRBJ1-1; D is uncertain. Sequenced here: whole blood, sampled in connection with sensitization to the hapten diphenylcyclopropenone (DPC). The CDR3 reads CSVDPHIRDTEAFF. CDR3 nucleotide sequence: TGCAGCGTTGACCCCCACATCCGAGACACTGAAGCTTTCTTT. Drawing the rest from reference TRBV29-1 and TRBJ1-1, the complete variable domain is SAVISQKPSRDICQRGTSLTIQCQVDSQVTMMFWYRQQPGQSLTLIATANQGSEATYESGFVIDKFPISRPNLTFSTLTVSNMSPEDSSIYLCSVDPHIRDTEAFFGQGTRLTVV.